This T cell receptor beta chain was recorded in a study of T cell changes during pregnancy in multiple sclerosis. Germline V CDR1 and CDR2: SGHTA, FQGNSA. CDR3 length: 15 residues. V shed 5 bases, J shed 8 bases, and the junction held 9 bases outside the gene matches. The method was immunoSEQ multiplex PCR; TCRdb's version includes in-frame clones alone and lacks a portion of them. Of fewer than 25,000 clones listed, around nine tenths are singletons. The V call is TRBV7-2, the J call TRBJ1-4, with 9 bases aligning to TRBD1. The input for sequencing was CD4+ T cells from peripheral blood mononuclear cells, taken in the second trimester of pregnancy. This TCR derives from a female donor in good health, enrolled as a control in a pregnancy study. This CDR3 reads CASSRVPGQGEKLFF. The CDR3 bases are TGTGCCAGCAGCCGCGTCCCGGGACAGGGAGAAAAACTGTTTTTT.